The rows below give T cell receptor beta chains drawn from one sample of a study of OX40 agonist ivuxolimab in advanced cancers. Clones were sequenced by immunoSEQ multiplex PCR, and TCRdb holds only the in-frame ones, with some missing. The data hold 40,000 to 55,000 clones, with around 85% observed a single time. The sequences come from CD4+ or CD8+ T cells sorted from blood, collected in a trial of the OX40 agonist ivuxolimab. The receptor source for this set is an adult with an advanced solid tumor such as melanoma, head and neck, liver or kidney cancer. Both conserved end residues are part of each CDR3. Each record gives: J gene, D gene, V gene, clone size, CDR3 protein, CDR3 DNA. The D gene is left open where the match is weak. Clone sizes are given selectively: once, few, many, or a class where the clone is expanded.

J gene: TRBJ2-1; D gene: .; V gene: TRBV18; clone size: .; CDR3 protein: CASSPTRLNRVRGEQFF; CDR3 DNA: TGTGCCAGCTCACCCACCCGGTTGAACAGGGTTAGGGGTGAGCAGTTCTTC
J gene: TRBJ2-3; D gene: .; V gene: TRBV7-3; clone size: .; CDR3 protein: CASSLTGQGTDTQYF; CDR3 DNA: TGTGCCAGCAGCTTAACGGGTCAGGGCACAGATACGCAGTATTTT
J gene: TRBJ1-6; D gene: TRBD1; V gene: TRBV5-3; clone size: .; CDR3 protein: CARSLAQGAAYNSPLHF; CDR3 DNA: TGTGCCAGAAGCTTGGCCCAGGGGGCAGCCTATAATTCACCCCTCCACTTT
J gene: TRBJ2-5; D gene: .; V gene: TRBV2; clone size: .; CDR3 protein: CASSEIIGQWETQYF; CDR3 DNA: TGTGCCAGCAGTGAAATTATAGGGCAGTGGGAGACCCAGTACTTC
J gene: TRBJ2-6; D gene: .; V gene: TRBV19; clone size: .; CDR3 protein: CASSFASRSGANVLTF; CDR3 DNA: TGTGCCAGTAGTTTCGCCAGCCGCTCTGGGGCCAACGTCCTGACTTTC
J gene: TRBJ1-5; D gene: .; V gene: TRBV19; clone size: .; CDR3 protein: CASSTHQGNQPQHF; CDR3 DNA: TGTGCCAGTAGTACTCATCAGGGGAATCAGCCCCAGCATTTT
J gene: TRBJ2-1; D gene: .; V gene: TRBV7-9; clone size: .; CDR3 protein: CASSLVGLRNEQFF; CDR3 DNA: TGTGCCAGCAGCTTAGTCGGGCTTCGCAATGAGCAGTTCTTC
J gene: TRBJ2-3; D gene: .; V gene: TRBV5-1; clone size: few; CDR3 protein: CASSLAQEADTQYF; CDR3 DNA: TGCGCCAGCAGCTTGGCCCAGGAAGCAGATACGCAGTATTTT
J gene: TRBJ2-3; D gene: .; V gene: TRBV7-9; clone size: once; CDR3 protein: CASSLVMSVSTDTQYF; CDR3 DNA: TGTGCCAGCAGCTTAGTTATGTCAGTTAGCACAGATACGCAGTATTTT
J gene: TRBJ1-2; D gene: .; V gene: TRBV6-1; clone size: few; CDR3 protein: CASSDPLSNFPF; CDR3 DNA: TGTGCCAGCAGTGATCCGCTCAGCAATTTCCCCTTC
J gene: TRBJ1-3; D gene: .; V gene: TRBV13; clone size: .; CDR3 protein: CASSLRGDGNTIYF; CDR3 DNA: TGTGCCAGCAGCTTAAGAGGGGATGGAAACACCATATATTTT
J gene: TRBJ2-7; D gene: TRBD1; V gene: TRBV18; clone size: .; CDR3 protein: CASSPRGTGTHEQYF; CDR3 DNA: TGTGCCAGCTCACCACGTGGGACAGGGACCCACGAGCAGTACTTC
J gene: TRBJ2-1; D gene: TRBD2; V gene: TRBV2; clone size: .; CDR3 protein: CASSEALRGDEQFF; CDR3 DNA: TGTGCCAGCAGTGAAGCGCTTCGGGGGGATGAGCAGTTCTTC
J gene: TRBJ1-6; D gene: TRBD1; V gene: TRBV7-9; clone size: .; CDR3 protein: CASSQQGNNSPLHF; CDR3 DNA: TGTGCCAGCAGCCAACAGGGGAATAATTCACCCCTCCACTTT
J gene: TRBJ1-5; D gene: .; V gene: TRBV14; clone size: once; CDR3 protein: CASSQDNILGQPQHF; CDR3 DNA: TGTGCCAGCAGCCAAGATAATATTCTAGGGCAGCCCCAGCATTTT
J gene: TRBJ1-3; D gene: .; V gene: TRBV10-1; clone size: .; CDR3 protein: CASSPVHGNTIYF; CDR3 DNA: TGCGCCAGCAGTCCGGTTCACGGAAACACCATATATTTT
J gene: TRBJ1-2; D gene: .; V gene: TRBV5-8; clone size: .; CDR3 protein: CASSNKQGNRGYGYTF; CDR3 DNA: TGTGCCAGCAGCAACAAGCAGGGAAATCGAGGATATGGCTACACCTTC
J gene: TRBJ1-6; D gene: .; V gene: TRBV6-5; clone size: .; CDR3 protein: CASRTQGNNSPLHF; CDR3 DNA: TGTGCCAGCAGGACCCAGGGAAATAATTCACCCCTCCACTTT
J gene: TRBJ1-1; D gene: .; V gene: TRBV5-1; clone size: .; CDR3 protein: CASTKEGIFTEAFF; CDR3 DNA: TGCGCCAGCACGAAGGAGGGTATATTCACTGAAGCTTTCTTT
J gene: TRBJ2-2; D gene: .; V gene: TRBV7-2; clone size: .; CDR3 protein: CASSLSLVGNTGELFF; CDR3 DNA: TGTGCCAGCAGCTTATCCCTCGTCGGGAACACCGGGGAGCTGTTTTTT
J gene: TRBJ1-1; D gene: .; V gene: TRBV7-6; clone size: .; CDR3 protein: CASSLMAGMRTTEAFF; CDR3 DNA: TGTGCCAGCAGCTTAATGGCCGGGATGAGGACCACTGAAGCTTTCTTT
J gene: TRBJ1-2; D gene: .; V gene: TRBV27; clone size: .; CDR3 protein: CASSLGLRTADEYGYTF; CDR3 DNA: TGTGCCAGCAGTTTAGGCCTGAGGACAGCCGATGAATATGGCTACACCTTC
J gene: TRBJ1-1; D gene: .; V gene: TRBV28; clone size: .; CDR3 protein: CASSSTEAFF; CDR3 DNA: TGTGCCAGCAGTTCTACTGAAGCTTTCTTT
J gene: TRBJ2-3; D gene: .; V gene: TRBV7-3; clone size: once; CDR3 protein: CASSLRSSRGGDTQYF; CDR3 DNA: TGTGCCAGCAGCTTACGTAGTTCCAGGGGGGGAGATACGCAGTATTTT
J gene: TRBJ2-3; D gene: TRBD2; V gene: TRBV10-2; clone size: .; CDR3 protein: CASSPSGGHPDTQYF; CDR3 DNA: TGCGCCAGCAGTCCTAGCGGGGGGCACCCAGATACGCAGTATTTT
J gene: TRBJ1-3; D gene: .; V gene: TRBV10-3; clone size: once; CDR3 protein: CAILDSGNTIYF; CDR3 DNA: TGTGCCATCTTAGACTCTGGAAACACCATATATTTT
J gene: TRBJ1-5; D gene: .; V gene: TRBV2; clone size: .; CDR3 protein: CASSDRGRGPQHF; CDR3 DNA: TGTGCCAGCAGTGACCGGGGCCGAGGCCCCCAGCATTTT
J gene: TRBJ2-3; D gene: .; V gene: TRBV5-1; clone size: .; CDR3 protein: CASSWGDRDYTDTQYF; CDR3 DNA: TGCGCCAGCAGCTGGGGAGACAGGGACTACACAGATACGCAGTATTTT
J gene: TRBJ1-5; D gene: .; V gene: TRBV6-6; clone size: .; CDR3 protein: CASSYNTGYQPQHF; CDR3 DNA: TGTGCCAGCAGTTACAACACAGGGTATCAGCCCCAGCATTTT
J gene: TRBJ1-6; D gene: .; V gene: TRBV19; clone size: .; CDR3 protein: CASRLGVNDYNSPLHF; CDR3 DNA: TGTGCCAGTAGACTCGGGGTTAACGACTATAATTCACCCCTCCACTTT
J gene: TRBJ2-1; D gene: .; V gene: TRBV10-1; clone size: .; CDR3 protein: CASSGGTAGYNEQFF; CDR3 DNA: TGCGCCAGCAGTGGTGGGACCGCCGGCTACAATGAGCAGTTCTTC
J gene: TRBJ2-3; D gene: .; V gene: TRBV10-3; clone size: .; CDR3 protein: CAITLGPARTDTQYF; CDR3 DNA: TGTGCCATAACCCTCGGGCCCGCGCGGACAGATACGCAGTATTTT
J gene: TRBJ2-5; D gene: .; V gene: TRBV11-2; clone size: .; CDR3 protein: CASSLETFQETQYF; CDR3 DNA: TGTGCCAGCAGCTTAGAGACTTTCCAAGAGACCCAGTACTTC